The 6 T cell receptor beta chains below come from one sample, sequenced in a study of T cell changes during pregnancy in multiple sclerosis. The data were produced by immunoSEQ multiplex PCR, yet TCRdb's version contains in-frame clones alone and is incomplete. The table lists 35,000 to 50,000 clones, 88% of them singletons. Source: CD4+ T cells from peripheral blood mononuclear cells, taken in the second trimester of pregnancy. The receptors were gathered from a female donor with multiple sclerosis, enrolled in a pregnancy study.

V usage is TRBV7-2 and J usage is TRBJ2-7; D might be TRBD2 (7 bases). V was pared by 3 bases and J by 2 bases, with 20 bases between. This CDR3 has 17 residues. Germline CDR1 is SGHTA and CDR2 is FQGNSA. CDR3 bases: TGTGCCAGCAGCTTTACAATCAGGGGCGGGAGAACCTACGAGCAGTACTTC. This translates into CASSFTIRGGRTYEQYF.

This clone was counted a single time. The chain carries TRBV27 and TRBJ2-5; 7 bases map to TRBD2. Germline assignment: CDR1 MNHEY and CDR2 SMNVEV (reference sequence). The CDR3 totals 13 residues. V dropped 6 bases and J dropped 5; count of bases not matched to a gene: 6. CDR3 in amino acids: CASSRTRWETQYF. CDR3 coding DNA: TGTGCCAGCAGCCGGACTAGATGGGAGACCCAGTACTTC.

The chain employs TRBV10-3 and TRBJ2-5; 7 bases map to TRBD1. TRBJ2-7 matches the DNA end more closely, so the J call is doubtful. CDR3 length equals 14 residues. The germline V gene encodes CDR1 ENHRY and CDR2 SYGVKD. CDR3 bases: TGTGCCATCGGGGTTCCGGGACAGACCTACGAGCAGTACTTC. This gives the protein CAIGVPGQTYEQYF.

V usage is TRBV28 and J usage is TRBJ1-1, with D hard to call. Trimming took 5 bases from V and 1 from J, leaving 8 bases between them. The CDR3 spans 13 residues. The germline V gene encodes CDR1 MDHEN and CDR2 SYDVKM. CDR3 DNA: TGTGCCAGCAGTCGAAACGGGAACACTGAAGCTTTCTTT. Amino acids: CASSRNGNTEAFF.

This chain connects TRBV27 to TRBJ2-1; 13 nucleotides match TRBD2. Germline CDR1 and CDR2: MNHEY and SMNVEV (reference sequence). V lost 4 bases to trimming and J lost 6 bases; unmatched junction nucleotides: 9. This CDR3 comprises 17 residues. Written as DNA, the CDR3 is TGTGCCAGCAGTTCATCCCTGACTAGCGGGAGGCGCAATGAGCAGTTCTTC. Residues: CASSSSLTSGRRNEQFF.

The chain links TRBV2 to TRBJ2-1, with D perhaps matching TRBD2 (6 bases). Germline CDR1 SNHLY, CDR2 FYNNEI. This CDR3 has 10 residues. Trimming took off 6 bases at V and 12 bases at J, with 9 bases between the two ends. CDR3 residues: CASRLRGQFF. The CDR3 bases are TGTGCCAGCAGGTTGCGGGGGCAGTTCTTC.